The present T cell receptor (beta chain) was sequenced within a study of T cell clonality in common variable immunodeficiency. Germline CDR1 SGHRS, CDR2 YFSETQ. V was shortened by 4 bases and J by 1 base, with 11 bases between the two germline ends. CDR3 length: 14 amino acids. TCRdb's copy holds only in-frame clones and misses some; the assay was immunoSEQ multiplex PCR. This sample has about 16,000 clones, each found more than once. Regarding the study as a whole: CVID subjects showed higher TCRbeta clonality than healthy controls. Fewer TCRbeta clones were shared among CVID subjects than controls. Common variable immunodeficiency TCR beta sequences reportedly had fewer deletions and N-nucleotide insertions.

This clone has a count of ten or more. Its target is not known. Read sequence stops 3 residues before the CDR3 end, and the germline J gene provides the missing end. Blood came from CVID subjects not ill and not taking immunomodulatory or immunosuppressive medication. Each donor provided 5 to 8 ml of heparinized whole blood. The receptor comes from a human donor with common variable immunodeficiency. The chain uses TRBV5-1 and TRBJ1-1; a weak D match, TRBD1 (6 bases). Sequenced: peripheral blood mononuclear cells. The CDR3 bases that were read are TGCGCCAGCAGCGCGGCAGGGGCGAACACTGAA. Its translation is CASSAAGANTE. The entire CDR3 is CASSAAGANTEAFF.